Listed below are T cell receptor beta chains from one sample, sequenced in a study of blood T cell repertoires in COVID-19. Clones were read by immunoSEQ multiplex PCR, and TCRdb kept only the in-frame ones, dropping some. The sample lists about 480,000 clones; roughly 90% were seen once. The source material was PBMCs or T cells enriched from blood (not recorded which). Every receptor here comes from a woman between 35 and 50 years old who had recovered from COVID-19. Both conserved end residues are part of each CDR3. Fields, in order: clone size, V gene, D gene, J gene, CDR3 DNA, CDR3 protein. The D gene is left open where the match is weak. Expanded clones get a size class; other rows say once, few or many, or leave the size out.

.	TRBV11-2	TRBD2	TRBJ2-2	TGTGCCAGCAGCTCAGGACTAGCGGGAGGCAGTACCGGGGAGCTGTTTTTT	CASSSGLAGGSTGELFF
.	TRBV5-1	TRBD1	TRBJ1-1	TGCGCCAGCAGCTTGGCCGGACAGGGAAACACTGAAGCTTTCTTT	CASSLAGQGNTEAFF
.	TRBV5-5	.	TRBJ2-7	TGTGCCAGCAGCTTTGTGGGGGGGACAGGTTCAGTTGAGCAGTACTTC	CASSFVGGTGSVEQYF
.	TRBV4-2	TRBD2	TRBJ2-7	TGTGCCAGCAGCCAAGATCTTAAGCGGGACCCAACCTACGAGCAGTACTTC	CASSQDLKRDPTYEQYF
.	TRBV9	TRBD2	TRBJ2-1	TGTGCCAGCAGCGTAGATCCTAGCGGGACACTAAGAAATGAGCAGTTCTTC	CASSVDPSGTLRNEQFF
once	TRBV3-1/TRBV3-2	TRBD2	TRBJ2-5	TGTGCCAGCAGCCAAGGAGCGGGAGGTTGGGAGACCCAGTACTTC	CASSQGAGGWETQYF
.	TRBV11-3	.	TRBJ1-5	TGTGCCAGCAGCTCAGGGTGGGATCAGCCCCAGCATTTT	CASSSGWDQPQHF
.	TRBV10-2	TRBD2	TRBJ2-1	TGCGCCAGCAGTGAGTCGCCTAGCGGGAGGCCTAACAATGAGCAGTTCTTC	CASSESPSGRPNNEQFF
.	TRBV19	.	TRBJ1-2	TGTGCCTCCGATCGGGTGGGGGCCTATGGCTACACCTTC	CASDRVGAYGYTF
.	TRBV7-2	.	TRBJ1-1	TGTGCCAGCAGCTTAATGGTGAAGGGGGTACCCTCGAACACTGAAGCTTTCTTT	CASSLMVKGVPSNTEAFF
.	TRBV30	.	TRBJ1-1	TGTGCCTGGGTTTTGTCGGGGGGTCAGGGGAGGTTCTTT	CAWVLSGGQGRFF
.	TRBV5-5	.	TRBJ1-2	TGTGCCAGCAGCTTGGTGTGGGACACCAACTATGGCTACACCTTC	CASSLVWDTNYGYTF
.	TRBV18	.	TRBJ2-7	TGTGCCAGCTCATCAGGAGGGAGGGGGACTTTCGAGCAGTACTTC	CASSSGGRGTFEQYF
.	TRBV21-1	.	TRBJ1-5	TGTGCCAGCAGCAACTCAATTTGCGGTTATAGCAATCAGCCCCAGCATTTT	CASSNSICGYSNQPQHF
.	TRBV10-3	.	TRBJ1-5	TGTGCCATCAGTCGACAGGACGCAAATCAGCCCCAGCATTTT	CAISRQDANQPQHF
.	TRBV11-3	TRBD1	TRBJ2-7	TGTGCCAGCAGCTTAGCCGGGACAGTAACCTCCTACGAGCAGTACTTC	CASSLAGTVTSYEQYF
.	TRBV2	.	TRBJ2-7	TGTGCCAGCAGTGTTGACAGGTTCAACGAGCAGTACTTC	CASSVDRFNEQYF
.	TRBV5-5	TRBD2	TRBJ2-1	TGTGCCAGCAGTTTGGGTGCTGGCGGGAGGGCGAATGAGCAGTTCTTC	CASSLGAGGRANEQFF
.	TRBV11-3	TRBD2	TRBJ2-3	TGTGCCAGCAGCTTAGGACTAGCGGGAGGAGATACGCAGTATTTT	CASSLGLAGGDTQYF
once	TRBV7-2	.	TRBJ2-5	TGTGCCAGCAGCTTAAACAGGCCAAGAGAGACCCAGTACTTC	CASSLNRPRETQYF
.	TRBV9	.	TRBJ2-3	TGTGCCAGCAGCGTAGATGAGGGTTTTGGAGATACGCAGTATTTT	CASSVDEGFGDTQYF
.	TRBV11-2	TRBD1	TRBJ2-1	TGTGCCAGCAGCTCGGGACAGGGGGATTACAATGAGCAGTTCTTC	CASSSGQGDYNEQFF
.	TRBV27	TRBD1	TRBJ1-5	TGTGCCAGCAGTACCCGCGGGACAGGTAGCAATCAGCCCCAGCATTTT	CASSTRGTGSNQPQHF
.	TRBV19	TRBD2	TRBJ2-2	TGTGCCAGTAGTATAGGACTAGCTGGCACCGGGGAGCTGTTTTTT	CASSIGLAGTGELFF
.	TRBV7-9	TRBD1	TRBJ2-1	TGTGCCAATGGACAGGGCCATGAGCAGTTCTTC	CANGQGHEQFF
.	TRBV20-1	TRBD2	TRBJ2-7	TGCAGTGCTAGTCGCGGGAGCGGAAACGAGCAGTACTTC	CSASRGSGNEQYF
.	TRBV27	TRBD1	TRBJ1-1	TGTGCCAGCAGCCCGGGAGGGGGCGCAGAAGCTTTCTTT	CASSPGGGAEAFF
.	TRBV6-1	TRBD1	TRBJ1-5	TGTGCCAGCAGTGAAGCGGACAGGGATCAGCCCCAGCATTTT	CASSEADRDQPQHF
.	TRBV3-1/TRBV3-2	.	TRBJ2-4	TGTGCCAGCAGCCTGGGTGGAGACATTCAGTACTTC	CASSLGGDIQYF
.	TRBV27	TRBD2	TRBJ2-7	TGTGCCAGCAGTTACGGGACTAGCGGGAGCTACGAGCAGTACTTC	CASSYGTSGSYEQYF
many	TRBV7-2	.	TRBJ1-1	TGTGCCAGCAGCTTATGGAGGGGCACTGAAGCTTTCTTT	CASSLWRGTEAFF
.	TRBV4-3	.	TRBJ2-1	TGCGCCAGCAGCCAAGATCCGCTAGCCCTAAGCTCCTACAATGAGCAGTTCTTC	CASSQDPLALSSYNEQFF
.	TRBV7-9	.	TRBJ1-1	TGTGCCAGCAGCGCCAGAAGCCCGGGTATGGGGAACACTGAAGCTTTCTTT	CASSARSPGMGNTEAFF
.	TRBV7-9	.	TRBJ2-7	TGTGCCAGCAGCTTAGATAATCGAGGAACTTACGAGCAGTACTTC	CASSLDNRGTYEQYF
.	TRBV2	.	TRBJ2-1	TGTGCCAGCAGTGGCCAGGACACCTCCTACAATGAGCAGTTCTTC	CASSGQDTSYNEQFF
.	TRBV2	TRBD2	TRBJ2-7	TGTGCCAGCAGTGAAGGGACTAGCCCCGGGGAGCAGTACTTC	CASSEGTSPGEQYF
few	TRBV7-2	TRBD1	TRBJ1-3	TGTGCCAGCAGAAGGGACAGGGGCGGAAACACCATATATTTT	CASRRDRGGNTIYF
.	TRBV12-3/TRBV12-4	.	TRBJ1-1	TGTGCCAGCAGGAGTATTATGAACACTGAAGCTTTCTTT	CASRSIMNTEAFF
.	TRBV15	TRBD1	TRBJ2-4	TGTGCCACCAGCAGGGGGACAGGTTGGGCCAAAAACATTCAGTACTTC	CATSRGTGWAKNIQYF
.	TRBV25-1	TRBD1	TRBJ1-1	TGTGCCAGCAGTGTATTCTCCGGGACAGGGATTCACTCTGAAGCTTTCTTT	CASSVFSGTGIHSEAFF
.	TRBV7-8	.	TRBJ1-2	TGTGCCAGCAGCCAGAGAAGGGACAACCTCAACTATGGCTACACCTTC	CASSQRRDNLNYGYTF
.	TRBV7-9	.	TRBJ2-1	TGTGCCAGCAGCCCCGCCCGGTTGGCTAGAGATGAGCAGTTCTTC	CASSPARLARDEQFF
.	TRBV28	.	TRBJ1-2	TGTGCCAGCAGGGAGGGGACGGATTATGGCTACACCTTC	CASREGTDYGYTF
.	TRBV18	.	TRBJ1-1	TGTGCCAGCTCACCGAAGCGAGACACTGAAGCTTTCTTT	CASSPKRDTEAFF
few	TRBV25-1	TRBD2	TRBJ2-3	TGTGCCAGCAGTGACGAAAGCGGGATTAGCACAGATACGCAGTATTTT	CASSDESGISTDTQYF
.	TRBV9	.	TRBJ1-1	TGTGCCAGCAGCGTAGAAGCGGGGGGCACTGAAGCTTTCTTT	CASSVEAGGTEAFF